This T cell receptor beta chain derives from a study of tumor-infiltrating lymphocytes in primary liver carcinoma. Study background: Men and women, 30 to 69 years of age, made up the patients. Study-wide points: Blood's top-250-clone fraction was significantly lower than that of tumors (p = 0.039). All five tumor regions shared only about 7.5-25% of top clones.

A primer matching the constant region was used to make TCR beta cDNA from 450 to 550 ng of total RNA. Library construction for TCR beta comprised three nested multiplex PCR rounds performed with slightly modified ARM-PCR. The study ran its first two PCR rounds for 9 to 10 cycles each, using TRBV1-TRBV30 forward primers and a C-beta reverse primer. TCRdb itself ran the multiplex PCR reads through MiXCR, one entry per CDR3 protein. The table records 95,000 to 150,000 distinct CDR3 sequences, 50% to 65% of them present only once. Joint extraction of RNA and DNA used roughly 19-31 mg of bulk tissue that was unsorted. CDR1 and CDR2 (germline): SGHDT, YYEEEE. The length of the CDR3 is 14 residues. V lost 4 bases and J lost 5, with 15 bases in between. Comment on this clonotype: As yet, its antigen is unknown.

This sequence was found in a woman aged 55 to 70 with primary liver carcinoma and hepatitis B virus infection. This rearrangement joins TRBV5-6 to TRBJ2-5, with D perhaps matching TRBD2 (6 bases). The sample taken for sequencing was liver tumor tissue from sampling region 1. Subset defined: tumor region T1, superior pole. This CDR3 is CASSTGLGFETQYF. The CDR3 DNA reads as TGTGCCAGCAGCACGGGACTGGGATTTGAGACCCAGTACTTC. The variable domain in full, completed from reference TRBV5-6 and TRBJ2-5, reads DAGVTQSPTHLIKTRGQQVTLRCSPKSGHDTVSWYQQALGQGPQFIFQYYEEEERQRGNFPDRFSGHQFPNYSSELNVNALLLGDSALYLCASSTGLGFETQYFGPGTRLLVL.